Described below is a single TCR beta chain sequence and its context. Its antigen is not identified. Germline-derived CDR1 and CDR2 are SGHVS and FQNEAQ. The CDR3 consists of 10 residues. Trimming took 6 bases from V and 9 from J, leaving 6 bases between them. This sample was included in a study of post-analysis software for immune sequencing data. Study-wide results and limits: There were five TRBV segments more frequent in patients than controls, and TRBV5-6, TRBV5-1 and TRBV20-1 were among them.

Built from TCR beta cDNA, the libraries had unique molecular identifiers in them. TCRdb used MiXCR to reprocess the PCR reads, holding one entry per CDR3 protein. Among approximately 730,000 distinct CDR3 sequences listed, about 43% were seen once. The receptor was derived from a girl between 5 and 17 years old with multiple sclerosis. J is TRBJ2-1 and V is TRBV7-8; D remains unclear. The sample taken for sequencing was blood. In DNA form, the CDR3 reads TGTGCCAGCAGTTCTAGTGAGCAGTTCTTC. As protein: CASSSSEQFF.